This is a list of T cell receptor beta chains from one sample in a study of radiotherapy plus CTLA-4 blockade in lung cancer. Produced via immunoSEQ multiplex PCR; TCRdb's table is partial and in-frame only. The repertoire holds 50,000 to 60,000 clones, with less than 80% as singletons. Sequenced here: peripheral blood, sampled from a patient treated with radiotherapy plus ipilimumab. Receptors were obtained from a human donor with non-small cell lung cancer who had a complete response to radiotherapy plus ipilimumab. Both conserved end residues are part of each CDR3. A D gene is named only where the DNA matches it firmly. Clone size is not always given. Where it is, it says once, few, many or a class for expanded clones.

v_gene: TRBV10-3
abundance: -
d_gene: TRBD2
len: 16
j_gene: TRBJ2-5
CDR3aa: CAISGTSGQSVETQYF
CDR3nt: TGTGCCATCAGTGGGACTAGCGGGCAGTCGGTGGAGACCCAGTACTTC

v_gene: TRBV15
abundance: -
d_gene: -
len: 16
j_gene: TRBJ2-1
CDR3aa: CATSRDGEARYNEQFF
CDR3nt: TGTGCCACCAGCAGAGATGGGGAGGCCCGTTACAATGAGCAGTTCTTC

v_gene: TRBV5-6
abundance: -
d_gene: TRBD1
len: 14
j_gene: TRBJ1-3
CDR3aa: CASSGQGSGNTIYF
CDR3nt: TGTGCCAGCAGCGGACAGGGATCTGGAAACACCATATATTTT

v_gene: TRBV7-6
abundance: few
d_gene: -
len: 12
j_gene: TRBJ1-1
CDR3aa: CASGRTVGEAFF
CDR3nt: TGTGCCAGCGGAAGGACTGTTGGTGAAGCTTTCTTT

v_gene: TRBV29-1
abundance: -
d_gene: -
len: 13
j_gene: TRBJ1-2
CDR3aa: CSAGPLGIYGYTF
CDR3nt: TGCAGCGCCGGCCCCCTCGGGATCTATGGCTACACCTTC

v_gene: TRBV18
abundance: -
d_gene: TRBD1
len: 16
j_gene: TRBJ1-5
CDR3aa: CASSRATGGLEQPQHF
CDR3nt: TGTGCCAGCTCACGCGCGACAGGGGGCTTAGAACAGCCCCAGCATTTT

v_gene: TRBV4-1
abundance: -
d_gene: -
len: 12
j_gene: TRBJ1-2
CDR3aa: CASSSAGYGYTF
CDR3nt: TGCGCCAGCAGTTCGGCGGGTTATGGCTACACCTTC

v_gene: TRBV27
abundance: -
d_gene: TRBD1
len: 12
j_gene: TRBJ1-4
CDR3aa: CASSVTGGELFF
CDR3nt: TGTGCCAGCAGTGTCACAGGGGGAGAGCTGTTTTTT

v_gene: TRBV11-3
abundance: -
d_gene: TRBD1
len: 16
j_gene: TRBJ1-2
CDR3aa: CASSVQGASTNYGYTF
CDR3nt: TGTGCCAGCAGCGTACAGGGGGCAAGCACTAACTATGGCTACACCTTC

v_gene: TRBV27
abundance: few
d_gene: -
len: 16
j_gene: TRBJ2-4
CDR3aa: CASSLFALGGKNIQYF
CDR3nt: TGTGCCAGCAGTTTATTCGCCCTGGGGGGCAAAAACATTCAGTACTTC